This T cell receptor beta chain emerged from a study of T-cell memory formation after mild COVID-19. 5'RACE, which relied on constant-segment primers, yielded TCR alpha and TCR beta cDNA libraries carrying sample barcodes and UMIs. TCRdb redid the calling of the 5' RACE reads with MiXCR, one entry per CDR3 protein. The sample holds more than 400,000 distinct CDR3 sequences, 18% seen once. V was shortened by 3 bases and J by 3 bases, with 14 bases between the two germline ends. Germline assignment: CDR1 MNHNS and CDR2 SASEGT. This CDR3 region has 15 residues. This clonotype was sampled from an adult woman who had mild COVID-19 (a few samples of this study predate the infection). Cell type and time point are not known. Sequenced: PBMCs or a T cell subset sorted from them (not recorded which). This sequence joins TRBV6-1 and TRBJ1-2; D is perhaps TRBD1 (5 bases). DNA of the CDR3: TGTGCCAGCAGTGACCGGCCCTTGGGGCACTATGGCTACACCTTC. This gives the protein CASSDRPLGHYGYTF.